One and the same sample provided the 6 T cell receptor beta chains below, sequenced in a study of T cell responses to AZD1222 COVID-19 vaccine. Generated by immunoSEQ multiplex PCR, the TCRdb table keeps only in-frame clones and is missing some. The data show some 140,000 clones, over 85% seen once. This specimen was peripheral blood, taken 28 days after the second AZD1222 dose. The receptors here all came from an adult who received the AZD1222 COVID-19 vaccine.

The chain combines TRBV7-2 with TRBJ2-1; no clear D. The CDR3 has 12 amino acids. Trimming took off 5 bases at V and 6 bases at J, with 8 bases between the two ends. Germline V lookup: CDR1 SGHTA, CDR2 FQGNSA. As DNA, the CDR3 is TGTGCCAGCAGCCTGAACCGCAATGAGCAGTTCTTC. This sequence encodes CASSLNRNEQFF.

This clone was observed a single time. The rearrangement links TRBV19 to TRBJ1-6; 7 bases are a match to TRBD1. Germline V CDR1 and CDR2: LNHDA, SQIVND (reference sequence). The CDR3 runs to 13 residues. The junction had 6 bases not matched to a gene; V was cut back by 6 bases and J by 10 bases. The CDR3 reads CASRTGSVSPLHF. The CDR3 DNA sequence: TGTGCCAGTAGGACAGGGTCGGTATCACCCCTCCACTTT.

This clone was observed a single time. J is TRBJ1-4 and V is TRBV5-4; D is perhaps TRBD1 (5 bases). The CDR3 runs to 15 residues. V lost 4 bases to trimming and J lost 8 bases, with 18 bases between them. Germline loops: CDR1 SGHNT, CDR2 YYREEE (reference sequence). CDR3 protein: CASSASGGGKEKLFF. CDR3 sequence (DNA): TGTGCCAGCAGCGCCTCGGGTGGGGGGAAGGAAAAACTGTTTTTT.

This chain links TRBV11-3 with TRBJ1-1, with D unresolved. The germline gives CDR1 SGHNT, CDR2 YENEEA. The CDR3 sequence is 13 residues long. Trimming took off 0 bases at V and 9 bases at J, with 11 bases between the two ends. CDR3 region: CASSLEAARKAFF. DNA for the CDR3: TGTGCCAGCAGCTTAGAAGCAGCCAGGAAAGCTTTCTTT. Filled out from reference TRBV11-3 and TRBJ1-1, the complete variable domain reads EAGVVQSPRYKIIEKKQPVAFWCNPISGHNTLYWYLQNLGQGPELLIRYENEEAVDDSQLPKDRFSAERLKGVDSTLKIQPAELGDSAVYLCASSLEAARKAFFGQGTRLTVV.

The rearrangement uses TRBV19 and TRBJ2-3; TRBD2 agrees at 11 bases. The CDR3 has 16 residues. V trimming: 5 bases; J trimming: 6 bases; junction bases outside the gene matches: 10. Germline V gives CDR1 LNHDA, CDR2 SQIVND (reference sequence). CDR3 residues: CASSPFSGGAVDTQYF. CDR3 DNA sequence: TGTGCCAGTAGTCCTTTTAGCGGGGGGGCCGTCGATACGCAGTATTTT. The complete variable domain, with remaining parts taken from reference TRBV19 and TRBJ2-3, reads DGGITQSPKYLFRKEGQNVTLSCEQNLNHDAMYWYRQDPGQGLRLIYYSQIVNDFQKGDIAEGYSVSREKKESFPLTVTSAQKNPTAFYLCASSPFSGGAVDTQYFGPGTRLTVL.

The chain employs TRBV10-1 and TRBJ1-5; D not certain. Germline loops: CDR1 WNHNN, CDR2 SYGVQD (reference sequence). This CDR3 comprises 11 residues. V lost 7 bases to trimming and J lost 10 bases, with 11 bases between them. CDR3 sequence reads: CASNPDLPQHF. DNA of the CDR3: TGCGCCAGCAACCCGGACCTTCCCCAGCATTTT.